The 16 T cell receptor beta chains below all came from one sample that was sequenced in a study of CD8 T cells in Susac syndrome. Reverse transcription of roughly 0.45 to 1 ug RNA used random hexamers. TCRdb re-called the immunoSEQ multiplex PCR reads with MiXCR, one entry per CDR3 protein. The sample lists about 430,000 distinct CDR3 sequences; 85% to 90% were seen once. The sequencing input was CD8+ T cells from PBMCs. These receptors came from a human donor with multiple sclerosis.

This chain connects TRBV6-5 to TRBJ1-4, with a weak D call TRBD1 (6 bases). The CDR3 runs 16 residues. Trimming pared 3 bases from V and 5 bases from J, leaving 16 bases between. CDR1 and CDR2 from the germline V gene are MNHEY and SVGAGI. The CDR3 DNA reads as TGTGCCAGCAGTTATTCGTCGGGGGCCGCCAATGAAAAACTGTTTTTT. Translated, it gives CASSYSSGAANEKLFF.

This sequence joins TRBV5-4 and TRBJ2-1, with D unresolved. Looked up from germline, CDR1 is SGHNT and CDR2 is YYREEE (reference sequence). Trimming left V 4 bases short and J 5 bases short, with 10 bases between. The CDR3 is 13 residues long. The CDR3, as DNA: TGTGCCAGCAGCCTCGGGTGGGACAATGAGCAGTTCTTC. It codes for CASSLGWDNEQFF.

V and J are TRBV3-1 and TRBJ1-4; D is ambiguous. Germline-derived CDR1 and CDR2 are LGHDT and YNNKEL (reference sequence). V lost 0 bases to trimming and J lost 0 bases, with 5 bases between them. CDR3 length equals 15 residues. DNA of the CDR3: TGTGCCAGCAGCCAAGAGGTGGCAACTAATGAAAAACTGTTTTTT. Translated, it gives CASSQEVATNEKLFF.

J is TRBJ2-1 and V is TRBV27, with TRBD2 as a possible D gene (6 bases). The CDR3 length is 14 residues. Trimming took off 3 bases at V and 4 bases at J, with 10 bases between the two ends. From germline, CDR1 is MNHEY and CDR2 SMNVEV (reference sequence). CDR3 loop: CASSFGGEYNEQFF. CDR3 in DNA: TGTGCCAGCAGTTTCGGCGGGGAATACAATGAGCAGTTCTTC.

The DNA for the CDR3 is TGCGCCAGCAGCCAACGGACAGGATTTCTTGGAAACACCATATATTTT. Translating it yields CASSQRTGFLGNTIYF. The chain combines TRBV4-1 with TRBJ1-3; 7 bases align to TRBD1. The CDR3 consists of 16 residues. The germline gives CDR1 MGHRA, CDR2 YSYEKL. J gave up 3 bases and V 2 bases, and 7 bases lay outside the gene matches.

This chain joins TRBV4-1 and TRBJ1-6; D is ambiguous. Germline-derived CDR1 and CDR2 are MGHRA and YSYEKL. Trimming removed 1 base from V and 5 bases from J, with 9 bases in between. This CDR3 contains 15 residues. The CDR3 nucleotides are TGCGCCAGCAGCCAAGGGACGGCTAATAATTCACCCCTCCACTTT. This encodes CASSQGTANNSPLHF.

V gene TRBV5-4 combines with J gene TRBJ1-1; no definite D call. V lost 4 bases, J lost 8 bases, and 15 bases lay in between. Per the germline V gene, CDR1 is SGHNT and CDR2 is YYREEE (reference sequence). The CDR3 runs 13 residues. CDR3 DNA: TGTGCCAGCAGCGCGGAATCGGGGTACGAAGCTTTCTTT. Protein sequence: CASSAESGYEAFF.

This chain uses TRBV27 with TRBJ2-1; D is perhaps TRBD1 (5 bases). CDR1 is MNHEY and CDR2 is SMNVEV in the germline V gene (reference sequence). CDR3 size: 17 residues. The germline V and J ends were trimmed by 2 bases and 2 bases, with 16 bases remaining between them. CDR3: CASSLNPRVSTYNEQFF. The CDR3, as DNA: TGTGCCAGCAGTTTAAATCCCAGGGTCTCCACCTACAATGAGCAGTTCTTC.

This clonotype was seen only a few times. The chain is built from TRBV12-3 or TRBV12-4 and TRBJ2-7; tentatively, D is TRBD2 (6 bases). V lost 3 bases to trimming and J lost 5 bases, with 11 bases between them. This CDR3 has 13 amino acids. CDR3 protein: CASSFRGMDEQYF. CDR3 coding DNA: TGTGCCAGCAGTTTTCGGGGGATGGACGAGCAGTACTTC.

This chain uses TRBV6-1 with TRBJ1-1; no clear D. This CDR3 spans 11 amino acids. Trimming removed 8 bases from V and 6 bases from J, with 10 bases in between. Germline values: CDR1 MNHNS, CDR2 SASEGT. The CDR3 nucleotides read TGTGCCAGCGAGGTTTGGCCTGAAGCTTTCTTT. Translating gives CASEVWPEAFF.

The chain recombines TRBV30 with TRBJ1-1; the D gene is possibly TRBD1 (5 bases). Germline V gene sequence: CDR1 GTSNPN, CDR2 SVGIG (reference sequence). The CDR3 spans 13 residues. Trimming removed 3 bases at V and 6 bases at J, with 14 bases between. CDR3 sequence reads: CAWSVGARAEAFF. Here the CDR3 DNA reads TGTGCCTGGAGCGTAGGGGCGCGCGCTGAAGCTTTCTTT.

The sample holds a few counts of this clonotype. The rearrangement links TRBV30 to TRBJ2-7; D is ambiguous. The CDR3 sequence is 12 residues long. Trimming pared 1 base from V and 4 bases from J, leaving 8 bases between. Germline V CDR1 and CDR2: GTSNPN, SVGIG (reference sequence). The CDR3 here is CAWSGEKYEQYF. CDR3 DNA sequence: TGTGCCTGGAGTGGAGAGAAATACGAGCAGTACTTC.

The V gene is TRBV2, the J gene TRBJ1-1; no reliable D call. Between the trimmed V and J ends, which lost 4 bases and 2 bases, there was a span of 14 bases. The germline CDR1 and CDR2 sequences are SNHLY and FYNNEI. CDR3 length: 15 residues. For the CDR3, the DNA is TGTGCCAGCAGTGCCTTTGGTCCTCCTAACACTGAAGCTTTCTTT. The encoded protein is CASSAFGPPNTEAFF.

This clonotype was seen more than once but under ten times. The rearrangement joins TRBV11-2 to TRBJ2-7; D unresolved. Trimming shortened V by 7 bases and J by 1 base, and 5 bases separated the two germline ends. This CDR3 has 11 residues. The germline V gene has CDR1 SGHAT and CDR2 FQNNGV. CDR3 loop: CASTSSYEQYF. In DNA form, the CDR3 reads TGTGCCAGCACCTCTTCCTACGAGCAGTACTTC.

V usage is TRBV6-2 or TRBV6-3 and J usage is TRBJ2-1, with D perhaps TRBD1 or TRBD2 (5 bases each). This CDR3 has 15 residues. In germline, CDR1 is MNHEY, CDR2 SVGEGT. V dropped 3 bases and J dropped 4 bases, with 13 bases sitting between them. The CDR3 nucleotides read TGTGCCAGCAGTTATGTGGGGGAAAAGTACAATGAGCAGTTCTTC. Translated, it gives CASSYVGEKYNEQFF.

The rearrangement uses TRBV29-1 and TRBJ1-2; tentative D call: TRBD1 (5 bases). The CDR3 sequence is 13 residues long. In germline, CDR1 is SQVTM, CDR2 ANQGSEA. Deletions cut 3 bases from V and 2 bases from J, with 10 bases between. The DNA of the CDR3 is TGCAGCGTTGACCGGGACGACAACTATGGCTACACCTTC. It specifies CSVDRDDNYGYTF.